Listed here are 16 T cell receptor beta chains from one sample, sequenced in a study of T-cell memory formation after mild COVID-19. TCRdb redid the calling of the 5' RACE reads with MiXCR, one entry per CDR3 protein. The repertoire consists of about 350,000 distinct CDR3 sequences, with roughly 15% occurring once and the leading ten covering 22%. The sequencing input was PBMCs or a T cell subset sorted from them (not recorded which). The receptors stem from a man aged 18 to 35 who had mild COVID-19 (a few samples of this study predate the infection). Cell type and time point are not known.

This clonotype was detected only a few times. The chain combines TRBV29-1 with TRBJ2-7; TRBD1 is a possible D gene (6 bases). The V end was cut by 6 bases, the J end by 4 bases, with 19 bases between. Germline V gene sequence: CDR1 SQVTM, CDR2 ANQGSEA. The CDR3 consists of 14 residues. The CDR3 nucleotides are TGCAGCGTGAAGGGGGTGCAGGGGTTGTACGAGCAGTACTTC. Its protein product is CSVKGVQGLYEQYF.

This chain's CDR3 is CASSPGTVSYNEQFF. In DNA form, the CDR3 reads TGTGCCAGCAGTCCCGGGACGGTCTCCTACAATGAGCAGTTCTTC. The chain employs TRBV6-6 and TRBJ2-1; D may be TRBD1 or TRBD2 (5 bases each). The CDR3 contains 15 residues. V was clipped by 5 bases and J by 0 bases, with 11 bases between them. CDR1 MNHNY and CDR2 SVGAGI come from the germline V gene (reference sequence).

This chain connects TRBV28 to TRBJ1-1; 8 bases map to TRBD1. Trimming removed 5 bases from V and 3 bases from J; junction bases left unmatched: 5. CDR1 is MDHEN, CDR2 SYDVKM, per germline. The CDR3 has 14 amino acids. The DNA of the CDR3 is TGTGCCAGCAGTCGGTACAGGGGGGACACTGAAGCTTTCTTT. Translation: CASSRYRGDTEAFF.

The V and J genes are TRBV7-9 and TRBJ2-7, with no clear D. Per germline, CDR1 SEHNR and CDR2 FQNEAQ (reference sequence). This CDR3 has 13 amino acids. Trimming stripped 4 bases from V and 3 bases from J, with 10 bases between. As DNA, the CDR3 is TGTGCCAGCAGCTGCACCGACTGCTACGAGCAGTACTTC. Protein: CASSCTDCYEQYF.

J is TRBJ2-5 and V is TRBV28; 7 nucleotides line up with TRBD1. Trimming at V came to 6 bases and at J to 2 bases, leaving 3 bases not matched to a gene. From germline, CDR1 is MDHEN and CDR2 SYDVKM. The CDR3 has 13 amino acids. Here the CDR3 reads CASRRQGQETQYF. The CDR3, as DNA: TGTGCCAGCAGGAGACAGGGTCAAGAGACCCAGTACTTC.

The chain uses TRBV20-1 and TRBJ1-5; TRBD1 matches 9 bases. This CDR3 is built from 17 residues. V lost 2 bases to trimming and J lost 1 base; unmatched junction nucleotides: 9. The V gene's germline CDR1 is DFQATT and CDR2 SNEGSKA (reference sequence). The CDR3: CSARRTGTGQSNQPQHF. The CDR3 nucleotides are TGCAGTGCTAGACGAACCGGGACAGGGCAAAGCAATCAGCCCCAGCATTTT.

This clonotype has more than one count but fewer than ten. The chain joins TRBV28 to TRBJ2-7; D ambiguous. This CDR3 region has 12 residues. Deletions cut 3 bases from V and 3 bases from J, with 6 bases between. CDR1 MDHEN and CDR2 SYDVKM come from the germline V gene. The CDR3 nucleotides are TGTGCCAGCAGTTTTGGCAACTACGAGCAGTACGTC. This codes for CASSFGNYEQYV.

This clonotype appeared a few times. V and J are TRBV6-5 and TRBJ1-2, with TRBD1 matching 7 bases. Trimming removed 0 bases from V and 2 bases from J; junction bases left unmatched: 9. The CDR3 is 17 residues long. Germline V lookup: CDR1 MNHEY, CDR2 SVGAGI. The CDR3: CASSYSTRGSSNYGYTF. The CDR3 DNA is TGTGCCAGCAGTTACTCGACCAGGGGGTCCTCCAACTATGGCTACACCTTC.

Note on this clonotype: Since a much larger clone is just one base distant, this may be a read error. The chain uses TRBV3-1 and TRBJ1-1; D might be TRBD1 (6 bases). The CDR3 loop spans 14 amino acids. Germline CDR1 LGHDT, CDR2 YNNKEL (reference sequence). The CDR3 reads CARSQRGRGTEAFF. The CDR3 coding sequence is TGTGCCAGAAGCCAAAGGGGCAGGGGCACTGAAGCTTTCTTT.

The rearrangement links TRBV12-3 or TRBV12-4 to TRBJ2-5; tentatively, D is TRBD2 (5 bases). Trimming shortened V by 3 bases and J by 7 bases, and 18 bases separated the two germline ends. The CDR3 covers 15 residues. The CDR3 protein is CASSFGLERVGTQYF. DNA of the CDR3: TGTGCCAGCAGTTTCGGTCTGGAGAGGGTGGGGACCCAGTACTTC.

This chain's CDR3 is CASTRGEETQYF. CDR3 bases: TGTGCCAGCACCCGGGGGGAAGAGACCCAGTACTTC. V gene TRBV5-4 combines with J gene TRBJ2-5; 7 bases are shared with TRBD2. Trimming removed 6 bases from V and 3 bases from J; junction bases left unmatched: 2. The CDR3 is 12 residues long. Germline values: CDR1 SGHNT, CDR2 YYREEE (reference sequence).

There are a few counts of this clonotype. The rearrangement uses TRBV7-2 and TRBJ2-3; weak D call: TRBD1 (5 bases). There are 13 residues in the CDR3. V shed 7 bases and J shed 1 base, with 9 bases lying between them. Germline CDR1 is SGHTA and CDR2 is FQGNSA. As DNA, the CDR3 is TGTGCCAGCATGCTAGGGGGCACAGATACGCAGTATTTT. Translation gives CASMLGGTDTQYF.

This clonotype was picked up a small number of times. V is TRBV5-4 and J is TRBJ2-3, with D unresolved. Germline CDR1 SGHNT, CDR2 YYREEE (reference sequence). CDR3 length: 13 amino acids. Between the trimmed V and J ends, which lost 4 bases and 6 bases, there was a span of 12 bases. In DNA, the CDR3 is TGTGCCAGCAGCCCGGACCCGACGGATACGCAGTATTTT. This sequence encodes CASSPDPTDTQYF.

At least ten counts were recorded for this clonotype. The genes are TRBV5-1 and TRBJ2-5, with D hard to call. The ends were cut back, 1 base at V and 5 bases at J, with 3 bases in the middle. Germline assignment: CDR1 SGHRS and CDR2 YFSETQ. This CDR3 region has 11 residues. The DNA of the CDR3 is TGCGCCAGCAGCTTGAAGGAGACCCAGTACTTC. The encoded protein is CASSLKETQYF.

The V gene is TRBV7-9, the J gene TRBJ1-3, with D perhaps matching TRBD1 (5 bases). The CDR3 has 17 amino acids. CDR1 is SEHNR and CDR2 is FQNEAQ in the germline V gene (reference sequence). Trimming removed 4 bases from V and 0 bases from J, with 16 bases in between. CDR3 nucleotides: TGTGCCAGCAGCTCATCAACAGGTCCCAGCTCTGGAAACACCATATATTTT. Translated, it gives CASSSSTGPSSGNTIYF.

This clonotype was picked up many times. This chain links TRBV20-1 with TRBJ2-2; 7 nucleotides align to TRBD2. CDR3 length equals 15 residues. Unmatched junction bases numbered 8, after V lost 5 bases and J lost 2 bases. The germline V gene has CDR1 DFQATT and CDR2 SNEGSKA (reference sequence). The chain's CDR3 is CSAAEAGLNTGELFF. The CDR3 DNA follows: TGCAGTGCTGCAGAAGCGGGGCTAAACACCGGGGAGCTGTTTTTT.